The 24 T cell receptor gamma chains below come from one sample, sequenced in a study of γδ T cells in repeated Plasmodium falciparum infection. TCRdb fed the multiplex PCR reads to CATT. The repertoire holds about 26,000 gamma-chain clones, 3% seen once, with 33% in the top ten. Bulk repertoires came from Vgamma9/Vdelta2+ or Vdelta2-negative gammadelta T cells flow-sorted from PBMC. What was sequenced was gamma-delta T cells from blood. The receptors stem from a pool of human donors (malaria-infected and uninfected, not separated).

In its sample, this clone was seen many times. TCRdb's protein, taken from a much larger clone, differs from this DNA's translation at residue 13, likely owing to a read error; the protein displayed comes from the DNA. The J gene has no call, while the V gene is TRGV9. Germline V CDR1 and CDR2: GITISATS, ISYDGTV (reference sequence). This CDR3 is built from 15 residues. CDR3 DNA: TGTGCCTTGTGGGACCAAGAGTTGGGCAAAAAAATCATGGTATTT. It codes for CALWDQELGKKIMVF.

This clone has just a few counts. No V segment was called; the J segment is TRGJ1 or TRGJ2. This CDR3 contains 25 residues. The CDR3 here is CASTGKSLKFILENLIERDSGVKLF. The CDR3 DNA reads TGTGCAAGCACAGGGAAGAGCCTTAAATTTATACTGGAAAATCTAATTGAACGTGACTCTGGGGTCAAGCTCTTT.

The table lists this clone with many counts. The protein TCRdb gives is from a much larger clone and does not agree with this DNA's translation at residue 3, likely a read error; the protein shown here comes from the DNA. The chain carries TRGV4 and TRGJ1 or TRGJ2. The CDR3 totals 12 residues. The germline V gene encodes CDR1 EGSTGY and CDR2 YDSYTSSV. The CDR3 protein is CAAWESYYKKLF. CDR3 nucleotides: TGTGCCGCCTGGGAGAGTTATTATAAGAAACTCTTT.

For this clone: In the same sample, other DNA sequences code for this CDR3. The chain couples TRGV9 to TRGJ1 or TRGJ2. No J gene was available from TCRdb, and it was assigned here by a germline match of the DNA. Germline V CDR1 and CDR2: GITISATS, ISYDGTV (reference sequence). The CDR3 has 14 residues. The ends lost 1 base at V and 7 bases at J; junction bases unmatched: 10. The CDR3 spells CALWEVSSGYKKLF. The DNA of the CDR3 is TGTGCCTTGTGGGAGGTCTCTTCGGGGTATAAGAAACTCTTT.

Of note for this clone: The protein in TCRdb stems from a much larger clone and differs at residue 13 from this DNA's translation, likely a read error; here the protein is translated from the DNA. The rearrangement uses TRGV2 and TRGJ1 or TRGJ2. TCRdb offers no J gene call, so here the DNA was matched to germline to obtain one. This CDR3 comprises 17 residues. The germline V gene has CDR1 EGSNGY and CDR2 YDSYNSKV. The CDR3 DNA follows: TGTGCCACCTGGGACGGAAATTCCCGTGCCAATTATTGTAAGAAACTCTTT. Translating it yields CATWDGNSRANYCKKLF.

This clone was recorded many times. TCRdb attributes to this sequence the protein of a much larger clone, which differs from the DNA translation at residue 3; a read error is likely, and the protein displayed is translated from the DNA. The rearrangement uses TRGV2 and TRGJP2. The CDR3 is 15 amino acids. Germline CDR1 EGSNGY, CDR2 YDSYNSKV. The CDR3 loop reads CASWDLGSSDWIKTF. The CDR3 nucleotides are TGTGCCTCCTGGGACTTGGGTAGTAGTGATTGGATCAAGACGTTT.

This clone was seen repeatedly, ten times or more. A far more abundant clone sits one base away, making this likely a read error. No DNA is shown, since the ends of the CDR3 on it are uncertain; the CDR3 is the one TCRdb lists. Other DNA sequences in the sample encode the same CDR3. V gene TRGV2 was called; the J gene was not. The CDR3 has 30 residues if both end residues are counted. Germline lookup yields CDR1 EGSNGY and CDR2 YDSYNSKV. The chain's CDR3 is CATWDGAIRNSLAVEQHLLSQVSIGRIQHF.

A note on this clone: The protein given by TCRdb reflects a much larger clone and differs at residue 9 from this DNA's translation, likely from a read error; the protein shown is the DNA's translation. V is TRGV9 and J is TRGJ1 or TRGJ2. The J gene is absent in TCRdb and was assigned here via DNA matching to germline. The CDR3 has 14 amino acids. From germline, CDR1 is GITISATS and CDR2 ISYDGTV (reference sequence). Losses at the gene ends were 1 base for V and 7 bases for J; bases not matched to a gene: 10. CDR3 loop: CALWEVPQLYKKLF. The CDR3 DNA follows: TGTGCCTTGTGGGAGGTCCCTCAACTCTATAAGAAACTCTTT.

For this clone: Since a far larger clone is one base different, this is likely a read error. Other DNA sequences from this sample encode an identical CDR3 as well. Here the V gene is TRGV4, but the J gene went uncalled. The germline V gene encodes CDR1 EGSTGY and CDR2 YDSYTSSV. The CDR3 spans 13 residues. DNA for the CDR3: TGTGCCACCTGGGATGCCCGGGGGCATAAGAAACTCTTC. Its protein product is CATWDARGHKKLF.

Turning to this clone: TCRdb shows a much larger clone's protein in place of this DNA's translation, and the two differ at residue 10, likely through a read error; the protein shown is translated from the DNA. The genes are TRGV2 and TRGJP1. J was trimmed by 0 bases and V by 8 bases; bases with no gene match: 18. Looked up from germline, CDR1 is EGSNGY and CDR2 is YDSYNSKV. The CDR3 length is 18 residues. CDR3 in amino acids: CATSQMALKHTTGWFKIF. CDR3 sequence (DNA): TGTGCCACCTCCCAGATGGCTCTTAAACATACCACTGGTTGGTTCAAGATATTT.

This clone was observed many times. One base separates it from a far larger clone, so it is likely a read error. The chain combines TRGV9 with TRGJ1 or TRGJ2. TCRdb does not report a J gene; here it was assigned by matching the DNA to germline references. CDR1 GITISATS and CDR2 ISYDGTV come from the germline V gene (reference sequence). The CDR3 is 16 residues long. The CDR3 loop reads CALWEVVGIKNYKKLF. CDR3 nucleotide sequence: TGTGCCCTGTGGGAGGTGGTCGGGATAAAGAATTATAAGAAACTCTTT.

The table lists this clone with a few counts. TCRdb's protein, taken from a much larger clone, differs from this DNA's translation at residues 6 and 15, likely owing to a read error; the protein displayed comes from the DNA. J gene calling gave no result, while the V gene is TRGV9. The germline V gene has CDR1 GITISATS and CDR2 ISYDGTV (reference sequence). The CDR3 extends over 17 amino acids. CDR3 nucleotide sequence: TGTGCCTTGTGGGAGGCGCGGGAAGAGTTGGGCAAAAAAATCAGGGTATTT. As protein: CALWEAREELGKKIRVF.

This clone was seen a few times. This likely stems from a read error, as it lies one base from a far larger clone. Because the CDR3's place on the DNA is in doubt, the DNA is left out and the CDR3 is given as listed by TCRdb. This CDR3 reads CATWDGRRIIRNSLAVEQHLLSQVSIGRIQHF. V gene assignment gives TRGV2, but the J gene was left uncalled. Germline V lookup: CDR1 EGSNGY, CDR2 YDSYNSKV. The CDR3 sequence runs 32 residues, both termini included.

This clone turned up a few times. The protein that TCRdb holds for this DNA derives from a much larger clone and differs from the translated DNA at residue 12, which likely indicates a read error; the protein shown here is translated from the DNA. The chain recombines TRGV4 with TRGJ1 or TRGJ2. The J gene, not given by TCRdb, was assigned here from a germline match of the nucleotide sequence. V was clipped by 0 bases and J by 9 bases; unmatched bases: 20. CDR1 EGSTGY and CDR2 YDSYTSSV come from the germline V gene. There are 17 residues in the CDR3. The CDR3 loop reads CATWDGPSPLPYSKKLF. DNA of the CDR3: TGTGCCACCTGGGATGGGCCTTCACCCTTACCATACTCTAAGAAACTCTTT.

This clone was picked up many times. This same CDR3 is encoded by further DNA sequences in the sample. V is TRGV8 and J is TRGJ1 or TRGJ2. Germline lookup yields CDR1 VENAVY and CDR2 YDSYNSRV. CDR3 length equals 13 residues. Trimming at V came to 1 base and at J to 1 base, leaving 1 base not matched to a gene. DNA of the CDR3: TGTGCCACCTGGGATAGAAATTATTATAAGAAACTCTTT. Protein sequence: CATWDRNYYKKLF.

This clone was seen more than once but under ten times. A read error likely explains why the TCRdb protein, taken from a much larger clone, differs from this DNA's translation at residue 7; the protein shown is translated from the DNA. V usage is TRGV3 and J usage is TRGJ1 or TRGJ2. TCRdb leaves out the J gene; it was filled in here by matching the DNA to germline. V shed 5 bases, J shed 9 bases, and the junction held 7 bases outside the gene matches. CDR1 VTNTFY and CDR2 YDVSTARD come from the germline V gene (reference sequence). This CDR3 has 11 amino acids. The CDR3 spells CATWGDCKKLF. CDR3 DNA: TGTGCCACCTGGGGAGATTGTAAGAAACTCTTT.

This clone appeared many times. A single base is all that separates this from a far larger clone, so a read error is likely. The same CDR3 also results from other DNA sequences found in this sample. This chain links TRGV9 with TRGJ1 or TRGJ2. In germline, CDR1 is GITISATS, CDR2 ISYDGTV (reference sequence). The CDR3 consists of 11 residues. This chain's CDR3 is CALWEPYKKLF. CDR3 coding DNA: TGTGCCTTATGGGAACCTTATAAGAAACTCTTT.

On this clone: The protein TCRdb lists belongs to a much larger clone and differs from this DNA's translation at residue 10, which points to a read error; the protein shown is made from the DNA. This rearrangement joins TRGV2 to TRGJ1 or TRGJ2. TCRdb is silent on the J gene; assignment here came from matching the DNA to germline. The germline V gene has CDR1 EGSNGY and CDR2 YDSYNSKV. The CDR3 is 14 residues long. For the CDR3, the DNA is TGTGCCACCTGGGACGGGCCGGGTTATCATAAGAAACTCTTT. It encodes CATWDGPGYHKKLF.

This clone was counted at least ten times. TCRdb's listed protein matches a much larger clone and diverges from this DNA's translation at residue 3, likely through a read error; the protein shown comes from the DNA. Here the CDR3 DNA reads TGTGCCGCCTGGGATTACGCCGCCGGGGATTATAAGAAACTCTTT. Residues: CAAWDYAAGDYKKLF. This sequence joins TRGV4 and TRGJ1 or TRGJ2. TCRdb lists no J gene, so it was determined here by aligning the DNA to germline. The CDR3 extends over 15 amino acids. Germline loops: CDR1 EGSTGY, CDR2 YDSYTSSV.

Notes on this clone: TCRdb records a much larger clone's protein for this DNA, with a difference at residue 12 that likely arises from a read error; the protein given is the translation of the DNA. No J gene was assigned, while the V gene was called as TRGV9. The CDR3 has 14 amino acids. The germline V gene has CDR1 GITISATS and CDR2 ISYDGTV (reference sequence). The CDR3 nucleotides read TGTGCCTTGTGGGAGCTCTCTTCTCATTATAAGGAACTCTTT. Protein: CALWELSSHYKELF.

This clone was seen repeatedly, ten times or more. The likely explanation is a read error, given a far larger clone one base away. Other DNA sequences in the same sample also yield this CDR3. The V gene was identified as TRGV9, while no J gene was called. The CDR3 sequence is 15 residues long. Per germline, CDR1 GITISATS and CDR2 ISYDGTV (reference sequence). CDR3 bases: TGTGCCTTGTGGGACCGCCTGCAAGGGAATTATAAAAAACTCTTT. It encodes CALWDRLQGNYKKLF.

Remarks on this clone: The protein given by TCRdb reflects a much larger clone and differs at residue 6 from this DNA's translation, likely from a read error; the protein shown is the DNA's translation. The chain combines TRGV2 with TRGJ1 or TRGJ2. V was clipped by 2 bases and J by 4 bases; unmatched bases: 8. The germline V gene has CDR1 EGSNGY and CDR2 YDSYNSKV. This CDR3 region has 14 residues. The CDR3 region has the DNA TGTGCCACCTGGGACGAGCCGGTCTATTATAAGAAACTCTTT. This sequence encodes CATWDEPVYYKKLF.

This clone was seen ten or more times. This is likely an artifact of a read error, given a far larger clone one base away. The same CDR3 can be traced to other DNA sequences in this sample. The CDR3 sequence is CALWEVCGGGKLF. CDR3 DNA sequence: TGCGCCTTGTGGGAGGTCTGTGGGGGCGGGAAACTCTTT. J is TRGJ1 or TRGJ2 and V is TRGV9. CDR1 and CDR2 (germline): GITISATS, ISYDGTV (reference sequence). This CDR3 is 13 amino acids long.

Only a few counts were recorded for this clone. One base separates it from a far larger clone, so it is likely a read error. Other DNA sequences in this specimen translate into the identical CDR3. Written as DNA, the CDR3 is TGTGCCACCTGGGATGGGTGGACTTATAAGAAGCTCTTT. Translating it yields CATWDGWTYKKLF. A V gene of TRGV4 was called, but no J gene was assigned. This CDR3 region has 13 residues. CDR1 is EGSTGY, CDR2 YDSYTSSV, per germline.